This entry lists 15 T cell receptor beta chains sequenced from one sample in a study of blood T cell repertoires in COVID-19. Using immunoSEQ multiplex PCR, the repertoire was profiled, and TCRdb retains in-frame clones only, with some absent. The table includes 70,000 to 80,000 clones, approximately 86% detected once. Material: peripheral blood. These receptors were obtained from a woman aged 60-75 years with acute or convalescent COVID-19.

This clone was counted once. This chain uses TRBV20-1 with TRBJ2-5; D is unclear. From germline, CDR1 is DFQATT and CDR2 SNEGSKA (reference sequence). V lost 6 bases and J 5 bases, leaving 10 bases between the germline ends. The CDR3 length is 11 residues. The CDR3 DNA reads TGCAGTGCGCCACCCGCGGAGACCCAGTACTTC. The encoded protein is CSAPPAETQYF.

V gene TRBV5-4 combines with J gene TRBJ1-1, with D perhaps TRBD1 (6 bases). Looked up from germline, CDR1 is SGHNT and CDR2 is YYREEE (reference sequence). Trimming removed 0 bases from V and 4 bases from J, with 10 bases in between. This CDR3 has 14 residues. CDR3 amino acids: CASSLVQGGTEAFF. CDR3 coding DNA: TGTGCCAGCAGCTTGGTACAGGGTGGCACTGAAGCTTTCTTT.

This clone was detected only a few times. The sample carries other DNA sequences with the same CDR3. This chain joins TRBV5-1 and TRBJ2-2; D is unclear. Trimming left V 5 bases short and J 8 bases short, with 10 bases between. The CDR3 is made up of 12 amino acids. The germline gives CDR1 SGHRS, CDR2 YFSETQ. As DNA, the CDR3 is TGCGCCAGCAGTCCAGTTCCGGGGGAGCTGTTTTTT. It translates to CASSPVPGELFF.

The CDR3 loop is CASSILQGVSNQPQHF. In DNA, the CDR3 is TGTGCCAGTAGTATACTACAGGGAGTCAGCAATCAGCCCCAGCATTTT. The chain has TRBV19 and TRBJ1-5, with D perhaps TRBD1 (6 bases). CDR3 length equals 16 residues. V was trimmed by 2 bases and J by 1 base, leaving 12 bases between them. Germline-derived CDR1 and CDR2 are LNHDA and SQIVND (reference sequence).

The chain has TRBV10-3 and TRBJ2-1; 11 nucleotides agree with TRBD1. The CDR3 length is 15 residues. Per the germline V gene, CDR1 is ENHRY and CDR2 is SYGVKD. V lost 6 bases and J lost 7; bases outside the gene matches: 8. Written as DNA, the CDR3 is TGTGCCATCAGCGACGGACAGGGGGCGGCGAATGAGCAGTTCTTC. Its protein is CAISDGQGAANEQFF.

This chain connects TRBV11-2 to TRBJ2-5, with 11 bases aligning to TRBD1. This CDR3 has 16 amino acids. V lost 5 bases and J lost 5; bases outside the gene matches: 10. CDR1 is SGHAT and CDR2 is FQNNGV in the germline V gene. The CDR3 region is CASSLGQGAWQETQYF. CDR3 sequence (DNA): TGTGCCAGCAGCCTCGGACAGGGGGCATGGCAGGAGACCCAGTACTTC.

The chain links TRBV28 to TRBJ1-1; a weak D match, TRBD1 (5 bases). Germline CDR1 MDHEN, CDR2 SYDVKM. This CDR3 contains 13 residues. Trimming pared 2 bases from V and 11 bases from J, leaving 15 bases between. The DNA of the CDR3 is TGTGCCAGCAGTTTAAACAGGCTAATCGGGGCTTTCTTT. Its protein is CASSLNRLIGAFF.

This CDR3 is CSASGGLSTDTQYF. CDR3 coding DNA: TGCAGTGCAAGTGGGGGCCTAAGCACAGATACGCAGTATTTT. The chain is built from TRBV20-1 and TRBJ2-3; D is possibly TRBD1 (6 bases). Germline V lookup: CDR1 DFQATT, CDR2 SNEGSKA (reference sequence). V was trimmed by 6 bases and J by 0 bases, leaving 13 bases between them. The CDR3 contains 14 residues.

This chain uses TRBV6-5 with TRBJ1-6; 10 bases agree with TRBD1. V shed 7 bases and J 7 bases; nucleotides not matched to a gene: 4. The germline gives CDR1 MNHEY, CDR2 SVGAGI. The CDR3 runs 14 residues. This chain's CDR3 is CASTWTGGNSPLHF. In DNA, the CDR3 is TGTGCCAGCACCTGGACAGGGGGGAATTCACCCCTCCACTTT.

In its sample, this clone was seen a few times. The chain is built from TRBV19 and TRBJ2-6; 7 nucleotides match TRBD2. This CDR3 region has 15 residues. CDR1 is LNHDA, CDR2 SQIVND, per germline (reference sequence). CDR3 amino acids: CVAGAKASGANVLTF. The CDR3 DNA is TGTGTCGCGGGAGCCAAAGCTTCTGGGGCCAACGTCCTGACTTTC.

The V gene is TRBV5-5, the J gene TRBJ2-7; 7 nucleotides match TRBD1. Looked up from germline, CDR1 is SGHKS and CDR2 is YYEKEE (reference sequence). CDR3 length equals 15 residues. Trimming removed 0 bases from V and 4 bases from J; junction bases left unmatched: 7. The CDR3 nucleotides are TGTGCCAGCAGCTTGGCCAGTGACAGGGAGTACGAGCAGTACTTC. Amino acid sequence: CASSLASDREYEQYF.

The rearrangement joins TRBV6-5 to TRBJ2-3, with 7 positions matching TRBD2. The germline gives CDR1 MNHEY, CDR2 SVGAGI. V lost 6 bases and J lost 3; bases outside the gene matches: 3. This CDR3 is built from 13 residues. DNA of the CDR3: TGTGCCAGCAGATACGGGGGGACAGATACGCAGTATTTT. This encodes CASRYGGTDTQYF.

The chain links TRBV12-3 or TRBV12-4 to TRBJ2-2, with TRBD1 identical over 10 bases. This CDR3 comprises 13 residues. Trimming took 11 bases from V and 5 from J; bases not matched to a gene: 5. CDR3 DNA: TGTGCCTCTGGGACAGGGGAGACCGGGGAGCTGTTTTTT. It encodes CASGTGETGELFF.

The chain couples TRBV5-1 to TRBJ2-3; no clear D gene. V lost 1 base and J lost 2, with 8 bases in between. This CDR3 has 14 amino acids. Germline V gives CDR1 SGHRS, CDR2 YFSETQ. The CDR3 is CASSLTEFTDTQYF. CDR3 nucleotides: TGCGCCAGCAGCTTGACAGAATTCACAGATACGCAGTATTTT.

CDR3 loop: CSASKRGGEETQYF. The CDR3 DNA reads TGCAGTGCTAGTAAGCGGGGGGGCGAGGAGACCCAGTACTTC. The chain joins TRBV20-1 to TRBJ2-5; 10 bases match TRBD2. The V segment lost 3 bases and the J segment 5 bases; nucleotides outside the gene matches: 6. The V gene's germline CDR1 is DFQATT and CDR2 SNEGSKA (reference sequence). This CDR3 contains 14 residues.